One and the same sample provided the 7 T cell receptor beta chains below, sequenced in a study of blood T cell repertoires in COVID-19. The table came from immunoSEQ multiplex PCR; TCRdb's copy has only in-frame clones and leaves some out. Here the sample spans around 250,000 clones, more than 75% being singletons. Sequenced: peripheral blood. Receptors were obtained from a man older than 75 with acute or convalescent COVID-19.

V and J are TRBV5-6 and TRBJ1-6; 9 nucleotides align to TRBD1. The CDR3 spans 15 residues. V gave up 4 bases and J gave up 13 bases; unmatched junction bases: 12. CDR1 and CDR2 from the germline V gene are SGHDT and YYEEEE. The CDR3 region is CASSPRDRVGSPLHF. The CDR3 nucleotides read TGTGCCAGCAGCCCCCGGGACAGGGTGGGTTCGCCCCTCCACTTT.

The chain employs TRBV2 and TRBJ2-3, with TRBD1 identical over 11 bases. The CDR3 extends over 15 amino acids. V shed 5 bases and J 4 bases; nucleotides not matched to a gene: 5. Germline CDR1 reads SNHLY; CDR2 reads FYNNEI. CDR3 in amino acids: CASSSGTGGADTQYF. The CDR3 DNA follows: TGTGCCAGCAGTTCCGGGACAGGGGGAGCAGATACGCAGTATTTT.

This chain links TRBV6-5 with TRBJ1-2, with 9 bases aligning to TRBD1. V gave up 7 bases and J gave up 3 bases; unmatched junction bases: 3. CDR3 length: 13 amino acids. Germline CDR1 and CDR2: MNHEY and SVGAGI. This chain's CDR3 is CASTGTGYYGYTF. The DNA of the CDR3 is TGTGCCAGCACCGGGACAGGGTACTATGGCTACACCTTC.

Of note for this clone: This specimen includes other DNA sequences encoding the same CDR3. The chain combines TRBV3-1 (or the pseudogene TRBV3-2) with TRBJ2-1, with 12 bases aligning to TRBD2. From germline, CDR1 is LGHDT and CDR2 YNNKEL (reference sequence). The CDR3 contains 15 residues. V lost 4 bases to trimming and J lost 3 bases; unmatched junction nucleotides: 1. In DNA form, the CDR3 reads TGTGCCAGCAGCCCGACTAGCGGGGGCTACAATGAGCAGTTCTTC. It encodes CASSPTSGGYNEQFF.

The rearrangement links TRBV19 to TRBJ1-5, with D possibly being TRBD1 (5 bases). Germline values: CDR1 LNHDA, CDR2 SQIVND (reference sequence). Trimming took off 4 bases at V and 6 bases at J, with 10 bases between the two ends. There are 13 residues in the CDR3. CDR3 nucleotide sequence: TGTGCCAGTAGTAGTTGGGGGGGTCAGCCCCAGCATTTT. Translation: CASSSWGGQPQHF.

This chain uses TRBV5-5 with TRBJ2-3, with a possible D match to TRBD2 (6 bases). The germline V and J ends were trimmed by 4 bases and 7 bases, with 10 bases remaining between them. CDR3 length: 12 residues. Per the germline V gene, CDR1 is SGHKS and CDR2 is YYEKEE (reference sequence). The CDR3 DNA is TGTGCCAGCAGCACGGAGGGCAATACGCAGTATTTT. Residues: CASSTEGNTQYF.

The rearrangement joins TRBV7-2 to TRBJ1-2; D is ambiguous. The CDR3 loop spans 13 amino acids. Germline V gene lookup returns CDR1 SGHTA and CDR2 FQGNSA. V was pared by 7 bases and J by 7 bases, with 16 bases between. The CDR3 nucleotides read TGTGCCAGCAACCCCGACGGGGTTAGTGGCTACACCTTC. Its translation is CASNPDGVSGYTF.